This T cell receptor beta chain emerged from a study of Ad26.COV2.S vaccination and SARS-CoV-2 variants. The J segment lost 0 bases and the V segment lost 3 bases, leaving 9 bases of the junction unmatched. The CDR3 loop spans 17 amino acids. The germline V gene encodes CDR1 SGHDT and CDR2 YYEEEE. Assay: immunoSEQ multiplex PCR; the TCRdb copy retains only in-frame clones and omits some. The repertoire holds about 480,000 clones, around 90% seen once, with around 13% in the top ten. Treatment given: about 20 received Ad26.COV2.S at low or high dose, single or two shots; about 5 received placebo; per-sample allocation not given. Day 63 following the first vaccine or placebo injection was when the samples were taken.

The starting material was peripheral blood, obtained in a trial of Ad26.COV2.S vaccine versus placebo. The TCR comes from a person between 18 and 60 years old who received the Ad26.COV2.S COVID-19 vaccine or a placebo. The genes are TRBV5-6 and TRBJ2-1; the match to TRBD2 covers 7 bases. The CDR3 nucleotides read TGTGCCAGCAGCTGGAAACCTAGCGGAGTCTCCTACAATGAGCAGTTCTTC. Protein sequence: CASSWKPSGVSYNEQFF.